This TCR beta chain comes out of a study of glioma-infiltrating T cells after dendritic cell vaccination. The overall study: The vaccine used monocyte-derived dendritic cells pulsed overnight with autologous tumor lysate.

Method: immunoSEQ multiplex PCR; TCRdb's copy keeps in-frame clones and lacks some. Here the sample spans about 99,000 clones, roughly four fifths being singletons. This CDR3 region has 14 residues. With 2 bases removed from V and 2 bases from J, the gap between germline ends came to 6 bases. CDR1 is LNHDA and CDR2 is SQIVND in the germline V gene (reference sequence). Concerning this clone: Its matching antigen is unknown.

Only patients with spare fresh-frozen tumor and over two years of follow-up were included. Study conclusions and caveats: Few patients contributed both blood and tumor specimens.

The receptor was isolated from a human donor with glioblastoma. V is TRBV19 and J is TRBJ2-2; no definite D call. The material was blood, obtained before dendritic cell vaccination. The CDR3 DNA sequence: TGTGCCAGTAGTATATCCGTTAACACCGGGGAGCTGTTTTTT. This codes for CASSISVNTGELFF.